This T cell receptor beta chain derives from a study of T cells after yellow fever vaccination. Background on the study: Fractions with few cells were prepared using SMART-Seq v4 Ultra Low Input. Study results and caveats: High-abundance clonotypes from the bulk population could contaminate FACS-sorted repertoires.

CDR1 and CDR2 from the germline V gene are WSHSY and SAAADI. The CDR3 length is 11 residues. V was clipped by 7 bases and J by 15 bases, with 16 bases between them. TCRdb used MiXCR to reprocess the 5' RACE reads, holding one entry per CDR3 protein. The sample has some 300,000 distinct CDR3 sequences, over 8.5% seen once. Details on this clonotype: The antigen is unknown.

The chain is built from TRBV10-2 and TRBJ2-1; no clear D gene. The sequence came from a man in his late teens or twenties who received the YFV17D yellow fever vaccine. Sequencing used CD4+ T cells sorted from PBMCs, obtained 45 days after the yellow fever booster vaccination. The CDR3 bases are TGCGCCAGCACCCGACTTACGGTTCCGTTCTTC. Amino acid sequence: CASTRLTVPFF.